Listed below are T cell receptor beta chains from one sample, sequenced in a study of blood T cell repertoires in COVID-19. Produced via immunoSEQ multiplex PCR; TCRdb's table is partial and in-frame only. In the table there are 88,000 or so clones, around four fifths of which are singletons. Material for sequencing was peripheral blood. The receptors stem from a human donor in a cohort sampled during active COVID-19. Both conserved end residues are trimmed from each CDR3. A D gene is named only where the DNA matches it firmly. Where a row states a size, it is once, few, many or the class of an expanded clone; other rows omit it.

CDR3 protein: ASSRNGGGQDTGELF; CDR3 length: 15; J gene: TRBJ2-2; V gene: TRBV4-3; D gene: TRBD1; clone size: .
CDR3 protein: ASRDRGSGNTIY; CDR3 length: 12; J gene: TRBJ1-3; V gene: TRBV2; D gene: TRBD1; clone size: medium-sized
CDR3 protein: ASSLDQGAGQPQH; CDR3 length: 13; J gene: TRBJ1-5; V gene: TRBV7-2; D gene: TRBD1; clone size: .
CDR3 protein: ASSRALLQETQY; CDR3 length: 12; J gene: TRBJ2-5; V gene: TRBV6-5; D gene: .; clone size: once
CDR3 protein: AYTRQGNSPLH; CDR3 length: 11; J gene: TRBJ1-6; V gene: TRBV30; D gene: TRBD1; clone size: .
CDR3 protein: ASSFTGLQPQH; CDR3 length: 11; J gene: TRBJ1-5; V gene: TRBV12-3/TRBV12-4; D gene: .; clone size: .
CDR3 protein: ASSRRGGAPTNTGELF; CDR3 length: 16; J gene: TRBJ2-2; V gene: TRBV5-1; D gene: TRBD2; clone size: .
CDR3 protein: ASSLFWTQGGTQY; CDR3 length: 13; J gene: TRBJ2-5; V gene: TRBV5-6; D gene: .; clone size: .
CDR3 protein: SASGPGDNQPQH; CDR3 length: 12; J gene: TRBJ1-5; V gene: TRBV20-1; D gene: .; clone size: .
CDR3 protein: ATAPGRGTNSPLH; CDR3 length: 13; J gene: TRBJ1-6; V gene: TRBV7-8; D gene: .; clone size: .
CDR3 protein: ASSPGFGRYEQY; CDR3 length: 12; J gene: TRBJ2-7; V gene: TRBV28; D gene: TRBD2; clone size: .
CDR3 protein: ASSSTAGLREAF; CDR3 length: 12; J gene: TRBJ1-1; V gene: TRBV7-3; D gene: .; clone size: .
CDR3 protein: ASSLGGVTYEQY; CDR3 length: 12; J gene: TRBJ2-7; V gene: TRBV7-9; D gene: .; clone size: .
CDR3 protein: ASSLSGSSYNEQF; CDR3 length: 13; J gene: TRBJ2-1; V gene: TRBV11-2; D gene: TRBD2; clone size: .
CDR3 protein: ASSPRAGTSGGGYNEQF; CDR3 length: 17; J gene: TRBJ2-1; V gene: TRBV9; D gene: TRBD2; clone size: .
CDR3 protein: ASSVRGYGYT; CDR3 length: 10; J gene: TRBJ1-2; V gene: TRBV2; D gene: .; clone size: .
CDR3 protein: ASSHRDIYNSPLH; CDR3 length: 13; J gene: TRBJ1-6; V gene: TRBV6-5; D gene: .; clone size: once
CDR3 protein: ASSLGPGLAGTDNEQY; CDR3 length: 16; J gene: TRBJ2-7; V gene: TRBV5-1; D gene: TRBD2; clone size: once
CDR3 protein: ASSIRGTENYGYT; CDR3 length: 13; J gene: TRBJ1-2; V gene: TRBV19; D gene: TRBD1; clone size: .
CDR3 protein: ASSQTTGWEGNSPLH; CDR3 length: 15; J gene: TRBJ1-6; V gene: TRBV3-1/TRBV3-2; D gene: .; clone size: .
CDR3 protein: ASNPVDRDREKLF; CDR3 length: 13; J gene: TRBJ1-4; V gene: TRBV6-6; D gene: TRBD1; clone size: .
CDR3 protein: ASSPMEQGGEKLF; CDR3 length: 13; J gene: TRBJ1-4; V gene: TRBV18; D gene: .; clone size: .
CDR3 protein: ATSDSGGVDEKLF; CDR3 length: 13; J gene: TRBJ1-4; V gene: TRBV24-1; D gene: .; clone size: .
CDR3 protein: AKRQAETDTQY; CDR3 length: 11; J gene: TRBJ2-3; V gene: TRBV10-3; D gene: .; clone size: .
CDR3 protein: ASSPGHQNQPQH; CDR3 length: 12; J gene: TRBJ1-5; V gene: TRBV19; D gene: .; clone size: .
CDR3 protein: ASSVGLAGPANTGELF; CDR3 length: 16; J gene: TRBJ2-2; V gene: TRBV9; D gene: TRBD2; clone size: .
CDR3 protein: SASKSTGAKTQY; CDR3 length: 12; J gene: TRBJ2-5; V gene: TRBV20-1; D gene: .; clone size: .
CDR3 protein: ASSSLGGVNTEAF; CDR3 length: 13; J gene: TRBJ1-1; V gene: TRBV5-1; D gene: .; clone size: .
CDR3 protein: ASSHRTGTGGEQY; CDR3 length: 13; J gene: TRBJ2-7; V gene: TRBV6-5; D gene: TRBD1; clone size: .
CDR3 protein: ASSVERTGSTQY; CDR3 length: 12; J gene: TRBJ2-3; V gene: TRBV7-2; D gene: .; clone size: .
CDR3 protein: ASSELTGQETQY; CDR3 length: 12; J gene: TRBJ2-5; V gene: TRBV2; D gene: .; clone size: once
CDR3 protein: ASSLNRGTGNTIY; CDR3 length: 13; J gene: TRBJ1-3; V gene: TRBV7-8; D gene: .; clone size: .
CDR3 protein: ASSNGLAAYHAGNEQF; CDR3 length: 16; J gene: TRBJ2-1; V gene: TRBV7-2; D gene: TRBD2; clone size: once
CDR3 protein: ASSLGQDQPQH; CDR3 length: 11; J gene: TRBJ1-5; V gene: TRBV7-8; D gene: .; clone size: few
CDR3 protein: SASPEAGPMSETQY; CDR3 length: 14; J gene: TRBJ2-5; V gene: TRBV20-1; D gene: .; clone size: .
CDR3 protein: ASSRAGANTGELF; CDR3 length: 13; J gene: TRBJ2-2; V gene: TRBV6-5; D gene: TRBD2; clone size: few
CDR3 protein: ASSLGQLSTYEQY; CDR3 length: 13; J gene: TRBJ2-7; V gene: TRBV5-8; D gene: .; clone size: .
CDR3 protein: ASSRWTARNTEAF; CDR3 length: 13; J gene: TRBJ1-1; V gene: TRBV5-1; D gene: .; clone size: .
CDR3 protein: ASSRDRGLAGDNEQF; CDR3 length: 15; J gene: TRBJ2-1; V gene: TRBV4-3; D gene: TRBD2; clone size: .
CDR3 protein: ASSSMGLVVDTQY; CDR3 length: 13; J gene: TRBJ2-3; V gene: TRBV7-9; D gene: TRBD2; clone size: .
CDR3 protein: ASSYRDRGNEKLF; CDR3 length: 13; J gene: TRBJ1-4; V gene: TRBV7-2; D gene: TRBD1; clone size: .
CDR3 protein: ASTPSIVSTSTDTQY; CDR3 length: 15; J gene: TRBJ2-3; V gene: TRBV7-2; D gene: .; clone size: .